This is a list of T cell receptor beta chains from one sample in a study. MiXCR, applied by TCRdb to the RT-PCR reads, yields one record per CDR3 protein. In the table there are fewer than 800,000 distinct CDR3 sequences, 14% of which are singletons. Specimen: memory CD4+ T cells from blood. These receptors were collected from a female donor in good health, serving as a healthy control. The CDR3 runs from the conserved cysteine through the conserved F or W. A D gene is named only where the DNA matches it firmly. Not every row has a clone size; where given, it reads once, few, many or a size class.

J gene: TRBJ2-3; V gene: TRBV27; D gene: -; clone size: few; CDR3 DNA: TGTGCCAGCAGTTTTCGGCGTGAGGATACGCAGTATTTT; CDR3 protein: CASSFRREDTQYF
J gene: TRBJ1-1; V gene: TRBV30; D gene: TRBD1; clone size: -; CDR3 DNA: TGTGCCGGGACAGCGAACACTGAAGCTTTCTTT; CDR3 protein: CAGTANTEAFF
J gene: TRBJ2-7; V gene: TRBV6-5; D gene: -; clone size: many; CDR3 DNA: TGTGCCAGCAGGGAGTCCTACGAGCAGTACTTC; CDR3 protein: CASRESYEQYF
J gene: TRBJ1-1; V gene: TRBV6-1; D gene: TRBD1; clone size: -; CDR3 DNA: TGTGCCAGCAGTGATACAGGGGGCCACACTGAAGCTTTCTTT; CDR3 protein: CASSDTGGHTEAFF
J gene: TRBJ1-1; V gene: TRBV10-3; D gene: -; clone size: many; CDR3 DNA: TGTGCCATCAGGGAATACAGGGAAGCTTTCTTT; CDR3 protein: CAIREYREAFF
J gene: TRBJ1-2; V gene: TRBV12-3/TRBV12-4; D gene: -; clone size: few; CDR3 DNA: TGTGCCAGCAGTTTATCTAGACAGGAGATTGGCTACACCTTC; CDR3 protein: CASSLSRQEIGYTF
J gene: TRBJ1-1; V gene: TRBV12-3/TRBV12-4; D gene: -; clone size: few; CDR3 DNA: TGTGCCAGCAGCCCTCGGGGGAGAACTGAAGCTTTCTTT; CDR3 protein: CASSPRGRTEAFF
J gene: TRBJ2-7; V gene: TRBV10-3; D gene: TRBD2; clone size: many; CDR3 DNA: TGTGCCATCAGTGAGTCGATGGCTAGCGGGGGCGGAGAGCAGTACTTC; CDR3 protein: CAISESMASGGGEQYF
J gene: TRBJ2-7; V gene: TRBV4-2; D gene: -; clone size: -; CDR3 DNA: TGTGCCAGCAGCCAAGATGGAACCTTTGAGGGTTACGAGCAGTACTTC; CDR3 protein: CASSQDGTFEGYEQYF
J gene: TRBJ1-2; V gene: TRBV6-1; D gene: -; clone size: -; CDR3 DNA: TGTGCCAGCAGTGAAGCGGTCAAGGGACTTCAAGCTAACTATGGCTACACCTTC; CDR3 protein: CASSEAVKGLQANYGYTF
J gene: TRBJ2-5; V gene: TRBV5-1; D gene: -; clone size: -; CDR3 DNA: TGCGCCAGCAGCCTGGGACAATTGGAGGAGACCCAGTACTTC; CDR3 protein: CASSLGQLEETQYF
J gene: TRBJ2-1; V gene: TRBV28; D gene: TRBD1; clone size: -; CDR3 DNA: TGTGCCAGCAGTTTAAGGGCTGTCCCGGGACAGGTCTCCCCTTACAATGAGCAGTTCTTC; CDR3 protein: CASSLRAVPGQVSPYNEQFF
J gene: TRBJ2-5; V gene: TRBV29-1; D gene: -; clone size: many; CDR3 DNA: TGCAGCGTTGGCAGGGCGCAAGAGACCCAGTACTTC; CDR3 protein: CSVGRAQETQYF
J gene: TRBJ2-7; V gene: TRBV7-9; D gene: -; clone size: few; CDR3 DNA: TGTGCCAGCAGCCCCCCCGGGATCTACGAGCAGTACTTC; CDR3 protein: CASSPPGIYEQYF
J gene: TRBJ1-5; V gene: TRBV27; D gene: -; clone size: few; CDR3 DNA: TGTGCCAGCAGACCCGCCGGGGTCGGAGGCAATCAGCCCCAGCATTTT; CDR3 protein: CASRPAGVGGNQPQHF
J gene: TRBJ1-3; V gene: TRBV6-5; D gene: TRBD1; clone size: few; CDR3 DNA: TGTGCCAGCAGTTACACACAGGGGGCTGGTGGAAACACCATATATTTT; CDR3 protein: CASSYTQGAGGNTIYF
J gene: TRBJ1-1; V gene: TRBV7-6; D gene: -; clone size: many; CDR3 DNA: TGTGCCAGCAGCTTAGCGACCGGGGACAAACGGGCTTTCTTT; CDR3 protein: CASSLATGDKRAFF
J gene: TRBJ2-6; V gene: TRBV7-6; D gene: -; clone size: few; CDR3 DNA: TGTGCCAGCAGCTTAGCGGGACTTAGTACTGGGGCCAACGTCCTGACTTTC; CDR3 protein: CASSLAGLSTGANVLTF
J gene: TRBJ1-1; V gene: TRBV5-1; D gene: -; clone size: few; CDR3 DNA: TGCGCCAGCAGCGAACAGGGAGCTAACACTGAAGCTTTCTTT; CDR3 protein: CASSEQGANTEAFF
J gene: TRBJ1-4; V gene: TRBV5-1; D gene: TRBD1; clone size: few; CDR3 DNA: TGCGCCAGCAGCTCTCCATCCGGGACAGGGGGCGTCGAGAGGGAAAAACTGTTTTTT; CDR3 protein: CASSSPSGTGGVEREKLFF
J gene: TRBJ2-1; V gene: TRBV20-1; D gene: TRBD1; clone size: -; CDR3 DNA: TGCAGTGCAGCGGGACAGGGAGCCTATAGCGCCTACAATGAGCAGTTCTTC; CDR3 protein: CSAAGQGAYSAYNEQFF
J gene: TRBJ2-7; V gene: TRBV6-1; D gene: -; clone size: -; CDR3 DNA: TGTGCCAGCTACCGAGACGACCCTTACGAGCAGTACTTC; CDR3 protein: CASYRDDPYEQYF
J gene: TRBJ1-2; V gene: TRBV29-1; D gene: -; clone size: -; CDR3 DNA: TGCAGCGTTAAACCGGGACGGAACTATGGCTACACCTTC; CDR3 protein: CSVKPGRNYGYTF
J gene: TRBJ2-7; V gene: TRBV27; D gene: TRBD1; clone size: many; CDR3 DNA: TGTGCCAGCAGGAAAGACAGGGGGTCTTACGAGCAGTACTTC; CDR3 protein: CASRKDRGSYEQYF
J gene: TRBJ1-4; V gene: TRBV11-1; D gene: -; clone size: -; CDR3 DNA: TGTGCCAGCAGCTTTGGGCAGGGGTATGAAAAACTGTTTTTT; CDR3 protein: CASSFGQGYEKLFF
J gene: TRBJ2-1; V gene: TRBV20-1; D gene: TRBD2; clone size: -; CDR3 DNA: TGCAGTGCTTACCGGGACTACCCAAAGGGTGAGCAGTTCTTC; CDR3 protein: CSAYRDYPKGEQFF
J gene: TRBJ2-7; V gene: TRBV5-1; D gene: -; clone size: many; CDR3 DNA: TGCGCCAGCTCAAAGGCTACGGGCTCCTACGAGCAGTACTTC; CDR3 protein: CASSKATGSYEQYF
J gene: TRBJ2-1; V gene: TRBV12-3/TRBV12-4; D gene: TRBD2; clone size: many; CDR3 DNA: TGTGCCAGCAGTTTCAGGACTAGCGGGGTACGCGACAATGAGCAGTTCTTC; CDR3 protein: CASSFRTSGVRDNEQFF
J gene: TRBJ2-1; V gene: TRBV4-1; D gene: -; clone size: -; CDR3 DNA: TGCGCCAGCAGCCAAGAGAGGATCCCGAGCTCCTACAATGAGCAGTTCTTC; CDR3 protein: CASSQERIPSSYNEQFF
J gene: TRBJ2-1; V gene: TRBV9; D gene: -; clone size: few; CDR3 DNA: TGTGCCAGCAGCCCCCGACACATCTCCTACAATGAGCAGTTCTTC; CDR3 protein: CASSPRHISYNEQFF
J gene: TRBJ2-1; V gene: TRBV6-1; D gene: -; clone size: few; CDR3 DNA: TGTGCCAGCAGTGTATCCCCCGGCGGGCAGAATGAGCAGTTCTTC; CDR3 protein: CASSVSPGGQNEQFF
J gene: TRBJ1-4; V gene: TRBV6-5; D gene: -; clone size: many; CDR3 DNA: TGTGCCAGCAGTGCCCTCTTTACACCTCCCCTGGGTGAAAAACTGTTTTTT; CDR3 protein: CASSALFTPPLGEKLFF
J gene: TRBJ2-1; V gene: TRBV5-1; D gene: -; clone size: many; CDR3 DNA: TGCGCCAGCAGGATCGACACCTCTAGCTCCTACAATGAGCAGTTCTTC; CDR3 protein: CASRIDTSSSYNEQFF
J gene: TRBJ1-5; V gene: TRBV6-2/TRBV6-3; D gene: -; clone size: -; CDR3 DNA: TGTGCCAGCAGTTCCCTAGGAAAGGGGGGAGGGCAGCCCCAGCATTTT; CDR3 protein: CASSSLGKGGGQPQHF
J gene: TRBJ2-1; V gene: TRBV6-4; D gene: -; clone size: -; CDR3 DNA: TGTGCCAGCAGCCAAACTGGGGAATCCGGTGAGCAGTTCTTC; CDR3 protein: CASSQTGESGEQFF
J gene: TRBJ1-2; V gene: TRBV6-5; D gene: -; clone size: few; CDR3 DNA: TGTGCCAGCAGTTACTCGATGGATCTTGGCTACACCTTC; CDR3 protein: CASSYSMDLGYTF
J gene: TRBJ2-5; V gene: TRBV7-2; D gene: TRBD1; clone size: few; CDR3 DNA: TGTGCCAGCAGCCCACAGGGGTCCCCGGGTTTAGAGACCCAGTACTTC; CDR3 protein: CASSPQGSPGLETQYF
J gene: TRBJ1-2; V gene: TRBV7-9; D gene: -; clone size: few; CDR3 DNA: TGTGCCAGCAGCCCATCCGTCGACGGAGCTAACTATGGCTACACCTTC; CDR3 protein: CASSPSVDGANYGYTF
J gene: TRBJ1-1; V gene: TRBV29-1; D gene: -; clone size: many; CDR3 DNA: TGCAGCGTAGCAGGGTCCACTGAAGCTTTCTTT; CDR3 protein: CSVAGSTEAFF
J gene: TRBJ2-3; V gene: TRBV25-1; D gene: -; clone size: -; CDR3 DNA: TGTGCCAGCAGTGGAGGTGGCCCCATCAAGAAGATGGATACGCAGTATTTT; CDR3 protein: CASSGGGPIKKMDTQYF